The clone carrying this TCR beta chain is labeled as medium-sized (0.01 to 0.1%). As yet, its antigen is unknown. Cultured CD4+ T cells had their DNA profiled by the Oncomine TCR Beta short-read assay. TCRdb used MiXCR to reprocess the PCR reads, holding one entry per CDR3 protein. In the table there are 10,000 or so distinct CDR3 sequences, 30% of which are singletons. The ends lost 1 base at V and 9 bases at J; junction bases unmatched: 5. Germline lookup yields CDR1 DFQATT and CDR2 SNEGSKA (reference sequence). The length of the CDR3 is 13 residues. Treatment of the sample: roughly 10-day PBMC culture with coronavirus spike peptide pools or control peptides (ViraFEST assay). Peptide pools at 10 ug/ml and IL-2 at approximately 10 IU/ml were added to cultures of a few million PBMCs per well. Negative selection purified CD4+ T cells after about ten days of culture. These data are taken from a study of vaccination and CD4 T cells after COVID-19. The wider study: As control conditions, cultures were given either a CEFX pool serving as positive control, an HIV-1 Nef pool, or no peptide at all. Study-level findings and limits: Within the convalescent patients, spike mono-reactivity was found in 304 of 307 vaccine-specific clones.

The specimen was CD4+ T cells from blood, cultured in vitro, collected after SARS-CoV-2 vaccination. The TCR sequence derives from a human donor who had recovered from COVID-19. This chain joins TRBV20-1 and TRBJ2-3; 9 bases agree with TRBD2. DNA of the CDR3: TGCAGTGCTAGAGGACTAGCGGCTCGGACGCAGTATTTT. This encodes CSARGLAARTQYF.